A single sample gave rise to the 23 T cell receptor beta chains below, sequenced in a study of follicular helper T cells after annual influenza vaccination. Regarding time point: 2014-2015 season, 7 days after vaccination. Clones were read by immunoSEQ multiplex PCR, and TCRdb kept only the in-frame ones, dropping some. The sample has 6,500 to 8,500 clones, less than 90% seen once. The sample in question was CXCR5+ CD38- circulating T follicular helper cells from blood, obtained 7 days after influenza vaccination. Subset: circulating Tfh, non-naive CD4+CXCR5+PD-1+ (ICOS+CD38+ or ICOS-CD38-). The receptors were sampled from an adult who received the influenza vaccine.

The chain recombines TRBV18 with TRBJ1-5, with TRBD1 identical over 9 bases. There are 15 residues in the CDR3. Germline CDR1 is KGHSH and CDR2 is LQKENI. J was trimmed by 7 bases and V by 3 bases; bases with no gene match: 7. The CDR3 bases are TGTGCCAGCTCACCTACGGGACAGGGAGGACAGCCCCAGCATTTT. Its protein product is CASSPTGQGGQPQHF.

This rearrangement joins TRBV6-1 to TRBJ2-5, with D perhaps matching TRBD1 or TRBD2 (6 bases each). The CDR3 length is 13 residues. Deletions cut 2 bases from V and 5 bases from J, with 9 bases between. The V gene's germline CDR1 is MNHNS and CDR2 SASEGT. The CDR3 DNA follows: TGTGCCAGCAGTGAAATAGGGGGGGAGACCCAGTACTTC. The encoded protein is CASSEIGGETQYF.

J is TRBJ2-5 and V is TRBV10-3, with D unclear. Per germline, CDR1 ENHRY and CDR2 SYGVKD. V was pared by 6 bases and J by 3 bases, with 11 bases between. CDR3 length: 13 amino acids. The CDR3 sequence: CAIRRSREETQYF. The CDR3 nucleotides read TGTGCCATCAGGCGGTCCAGAGAAGAGACCCAGTACTTC.

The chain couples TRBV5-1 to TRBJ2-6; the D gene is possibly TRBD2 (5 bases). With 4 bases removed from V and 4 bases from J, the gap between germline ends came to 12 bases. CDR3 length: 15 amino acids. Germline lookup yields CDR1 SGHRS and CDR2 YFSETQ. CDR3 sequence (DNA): TGCGCCAGCAGCCTCGTGGAGGCAGGGGCCAACGTCCTGACTTTC. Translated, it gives CASSLVEAGANVLTF.

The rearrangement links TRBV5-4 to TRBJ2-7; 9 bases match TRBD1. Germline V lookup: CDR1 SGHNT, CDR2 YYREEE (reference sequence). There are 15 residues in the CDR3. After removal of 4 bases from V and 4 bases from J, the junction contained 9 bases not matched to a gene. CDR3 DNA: TGTGCCAGCAGCGCAACCGGGACAGGGACTTACGAGCAGTACTTC. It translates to CASSATGTGTYEQYF.

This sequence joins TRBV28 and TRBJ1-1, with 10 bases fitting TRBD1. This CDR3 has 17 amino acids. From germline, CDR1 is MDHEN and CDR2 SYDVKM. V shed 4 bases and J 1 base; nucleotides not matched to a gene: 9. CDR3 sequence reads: CASSSPGQGNRNTEAFF. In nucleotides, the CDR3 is TGTGCCAGCAGTTCTCCGGGACAGGGGAATCGGAACACTGAAGCTTTCTTT.

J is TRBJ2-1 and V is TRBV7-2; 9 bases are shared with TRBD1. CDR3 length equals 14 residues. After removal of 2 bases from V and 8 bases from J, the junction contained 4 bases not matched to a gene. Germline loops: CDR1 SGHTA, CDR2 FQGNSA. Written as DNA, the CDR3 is TGTGCCAGCAGCTTAAACAGGGGGCTCGATGAGCAGTTCTTC. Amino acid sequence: CASSLNRGLDEQFF.

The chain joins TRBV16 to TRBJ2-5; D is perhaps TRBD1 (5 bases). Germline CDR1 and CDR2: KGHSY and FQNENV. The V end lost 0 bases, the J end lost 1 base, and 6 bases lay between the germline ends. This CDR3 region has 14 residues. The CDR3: CASSQSGLQETQYF. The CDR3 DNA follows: TGTGCCAGCAGCCAATCGGGGCTCCAAGAGACCCAGTACTTC.

DNA for the CDR3: TGTGCCAGCAGCTTTCAACAGGGGGCGCAAGGAAACACCATATATTTT. It encodes CASSFQQGAQGNTIYF. This chain uses TRBV7-2 with TRBJ1-3, with TRBD1 matching over 9 bases. Per the germline V gene, CDR1 is SGHTA and CDR2 is FQGNSA. Germline trimming cut 3 bases from V and 4 bases from J; bases unmatched to any gene: 7. This CDR3 comprises 16 residues.

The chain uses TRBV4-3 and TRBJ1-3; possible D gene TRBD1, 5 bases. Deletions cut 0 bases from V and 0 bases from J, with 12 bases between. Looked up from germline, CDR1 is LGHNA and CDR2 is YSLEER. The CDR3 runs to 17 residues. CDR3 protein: CASSQERGEVSGNTIYF. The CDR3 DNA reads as TGCGCCAGCAGCCAAGAAAGGGGTGAGGTCTCTGGAAACACCATATATTTT.

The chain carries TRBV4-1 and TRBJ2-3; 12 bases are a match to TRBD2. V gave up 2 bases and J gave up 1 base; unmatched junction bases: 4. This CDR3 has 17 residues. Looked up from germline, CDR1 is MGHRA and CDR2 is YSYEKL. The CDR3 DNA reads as TGCGCCAGCAGCCAAAGACTAGCGGGGGCCGGCACAGATACGCAGTATTTT. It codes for CASSQRLAGAGTDTQYF.

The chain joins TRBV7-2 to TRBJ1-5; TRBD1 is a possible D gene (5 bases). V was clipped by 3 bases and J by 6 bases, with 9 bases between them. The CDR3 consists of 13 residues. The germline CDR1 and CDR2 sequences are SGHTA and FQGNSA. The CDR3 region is CASSLSQGQPQHF. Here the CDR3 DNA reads TGTGCCAGCAGCTTGTCTCAGGGTCAGCCCCAGCATTTT. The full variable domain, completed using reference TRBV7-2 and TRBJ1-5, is GAGVSQSPSNKVTEKGKDVELRCDPISGHTALYWYRQSLGQGLEFLIYFQGNSAPDKSGLPSDRFSAERTGGSVSTLTIQRTQQEDSAVYLCASSLSQGQPQHFGDGTRLSIL.

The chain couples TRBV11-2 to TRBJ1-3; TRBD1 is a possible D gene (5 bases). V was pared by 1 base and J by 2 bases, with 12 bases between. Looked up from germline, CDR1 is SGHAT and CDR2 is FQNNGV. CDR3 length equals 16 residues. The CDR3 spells CASSLGAGPPGNTIYF. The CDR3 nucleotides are TGTGCCAGCAGCTTAGGGGCAGGGCCTCCTGGAAACACCATATATTTT.

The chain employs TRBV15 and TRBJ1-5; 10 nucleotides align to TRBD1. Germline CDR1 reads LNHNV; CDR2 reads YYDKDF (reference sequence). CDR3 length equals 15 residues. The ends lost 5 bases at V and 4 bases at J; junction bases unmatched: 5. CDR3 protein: CATSRGTGANQPQHF. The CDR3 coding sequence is TGTGCCACCAGCCGGGGGACAGGGGCGAATCAGCCCCAGCATTTT. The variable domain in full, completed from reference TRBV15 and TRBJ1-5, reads DAMVIQNPRYQVTQFGKPVTLSCSQTLNHNVMYWYQQKSSQAPKLLFHYYDKDFNNEADTPDNFQSRRPNTSFCFLDIRSPGLGDTAMYLCATSRGTGANQPQHFGDGTRLSIL.

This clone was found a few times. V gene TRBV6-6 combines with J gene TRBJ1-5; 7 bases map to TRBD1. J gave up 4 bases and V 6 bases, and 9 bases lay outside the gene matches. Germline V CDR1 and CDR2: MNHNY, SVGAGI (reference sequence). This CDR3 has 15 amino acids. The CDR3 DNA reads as TGTGCCAGCAGCGCCCCGGGACAGAGAAATCAGCCCCAGCATTTT. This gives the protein CASSAPGQRNQPQHF.

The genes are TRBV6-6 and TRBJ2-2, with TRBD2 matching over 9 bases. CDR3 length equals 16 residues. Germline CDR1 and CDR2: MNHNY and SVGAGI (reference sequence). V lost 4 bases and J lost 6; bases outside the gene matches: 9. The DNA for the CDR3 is TGTGCCAGCAGTTCAAAAGCGGGGGGCCCGTCCGGGGAGCTGTTTTTT. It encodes CASSSKAGGPSGELFF.

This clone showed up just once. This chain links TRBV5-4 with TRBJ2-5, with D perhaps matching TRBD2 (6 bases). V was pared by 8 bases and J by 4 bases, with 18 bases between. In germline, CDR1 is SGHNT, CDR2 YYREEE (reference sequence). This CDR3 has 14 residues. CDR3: CASKGRGRGETQYF. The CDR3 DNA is TGTGCCAGTAAAGGGCGGGGCCGGGGAGAGACCCAGTACTTC.

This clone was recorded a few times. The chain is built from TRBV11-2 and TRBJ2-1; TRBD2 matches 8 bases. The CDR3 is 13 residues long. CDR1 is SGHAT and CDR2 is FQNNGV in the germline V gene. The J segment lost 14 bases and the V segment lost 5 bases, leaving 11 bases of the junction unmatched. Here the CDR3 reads CASSRVRNGGEFF. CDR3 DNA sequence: TGTGCCAGCAGCCGCGTTAGGAACGGGGGGGAGTTCTTC. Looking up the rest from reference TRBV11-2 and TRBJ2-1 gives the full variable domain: EAGVAQSPRYKIIEKRQSVAFWCNPISGHATLYWYQQILGQGPKLLIQFQNNGVVDDSQLPKDRFSAERLKGVDSTLKIQPAKLEDSAVYLCASSRVRNGGEFFGPGTRLTVL.

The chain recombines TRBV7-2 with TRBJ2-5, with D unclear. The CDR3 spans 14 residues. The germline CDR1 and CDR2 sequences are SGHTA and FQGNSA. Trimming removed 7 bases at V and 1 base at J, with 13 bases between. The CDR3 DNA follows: TGTGCCAGCACCCCAGGACGAATCCAAGAGACCCAGTACTTC. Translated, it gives CASTPGRIQETQYF.

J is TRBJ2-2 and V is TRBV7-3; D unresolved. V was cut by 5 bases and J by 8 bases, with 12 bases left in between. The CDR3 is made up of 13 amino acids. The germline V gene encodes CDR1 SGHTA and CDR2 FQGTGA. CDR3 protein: CASSPTRAGELFF. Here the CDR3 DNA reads TGTGCCAGCAGCCCGACACGGGCGGGGGAGCTGTTTTTT.

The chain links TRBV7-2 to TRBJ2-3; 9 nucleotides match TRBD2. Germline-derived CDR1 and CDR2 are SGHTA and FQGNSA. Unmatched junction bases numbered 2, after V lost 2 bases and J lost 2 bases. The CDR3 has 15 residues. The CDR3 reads CASSLQRGATDTQYF. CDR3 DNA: TGTGCCAGCAGCTTACAGCGGGGGGCCACAGATACGCAGTATTTT.

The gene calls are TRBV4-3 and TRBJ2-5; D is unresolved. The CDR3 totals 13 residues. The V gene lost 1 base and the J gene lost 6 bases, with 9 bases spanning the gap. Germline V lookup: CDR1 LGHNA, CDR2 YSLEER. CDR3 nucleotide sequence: TGCGCCAGCAGCCAAGGTCCAGGAAAGACCCAGTACTTC. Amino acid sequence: CASSQGPGKTQYF.

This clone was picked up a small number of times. The CDR3 nucleotides read TGCGCCAAAAGGGTCTCCCCCACAGATACGCAGTATTTT. Translated: CAKRVSPTDTQYF. The J gene is TRBJ2-3, the V gene TRBV10-1; D remains ambiguous. The CDR3 covers 13 residues. V lost 10 bases and J lost 2, with 13 bases in between. The germline V gene encodes CDR1 WNHNN and CDR2 SYGVQD (reference sequence).